This TCR beta chain comes out of a study of T cells expressing NK-cell markers. General study points: The study found dominant NKG2C+ clonotypes at about 1.0-7.0% of CD8+ T cells in about six donors.

UMIs accompanied the 5'RACE template switching by which TCR beta cDNA was made. TCRdb reprocessed the 5' RACE reads and stores each CDR3 protein as one record, lacking DNA. This table lists 400,000 to 500,000 distinct CDR3 sequences. The CDR3 consists of 16 residues. Germline CDR1 and CDR2: LGHNA and YNFKEQ. Turning to this clonotype: The target antigen is unknown.

The specimen sequenced was blood T cells: a sorted CD56 or NKG2C T cell subset, CD4+ or CD8+ T cells, or bulk PBMC T cells (not recorded which). The gene calls are TRBV4-2 and TRBJ2-1. The clonotype originates from a woman aged 18 to 69 in good health. CDR3 residues: CASSQAWATSYNEQFF.